This TCR beta chain was documented in a study of CD8+ T cells in alopecia areata (dated by TCRdb to 2016 to 2019). Broadly, across the study: Treated patients were enrolled in an open-label pilot trial of oral tofacitinib, 5 to 10 mg twice daily, for moderate-to-severe alopecia areata. Tofacitinib was given for 6 to 18 months, followed by 6 months of follow-up off drug to assess delayed response and recurrence. For the treated patients, the SALT score, which quantifies what percentage of scalp surface area is affected, served as the measure of disease severity. High-throughput TCRbeta sequencing was used to examine T cell clonal expansion in alopecia areata in both the C3H/HeJ mouse model and human patients. Human TCRbeta sequencing covered scalp tissue and sorted CD4+ and CD8+ peripheral blood T cells from patchy and totalis/universalis alopecia areata patients and healthy controls. Tofacitinib-treated patients had biopsies at baseline and at 4 and 24 weeks of treatment, with a later scalp biopsy in several patients. Scalp clonality was compared across normal scalp (n=4), patchy alopecia areata scalp (n=8), and alopecia totalis/universalis scalp (n=8). RNA was extracted with the PAXgene miRNA kit for fixed scalp, the miRNeasy kit for PBMCs, and the RNeasy kit for mouse skin. immunoSEQ multiplex PCR using 35 Vbeta forward primers and 13 Jbeta reverse primers was used to amplify TCRbeta CDR3 regions. What the study reported, not specific to this receptor: Higher clonality and more expanded CD8+ clones were observed in lesional scalp than in normal scalp, particularly in alopecia totalis/universalis, a finding suggestive of antigenic drive. Many expanded lesional clones were found to persist in scalp and blood during tofacitinib treatment, and relapse after treatment cessation may be partly explained by this persistence. Because the treated cohort was small and included a single nonresponder, larger studies are needed to assess links between baseline CD8+ expansion and response. Shared TCR sequences between patients were less evident than in mice, which may be partly attributable to HLA diversity in the patient population. Resident alphabeta T cells in normal human skin are also sequenced, complicating scalp TCR repertoire analysis, unlike mouse skin dominated by gammadelta T cells. Tofacitinib significantly lowered scalp clonality and the number of expanded CD8+ clones among the top 100 scalp clones.

Turning to this clone: Its antigen specificity is not known. One base away there is no much larger clone; base qualities are not given.

This specimen's time point label, per the study, means: around 29 days on oral tofacitinib. The treatment or condition label corresponds to: oral pan-JAK inhibitor, 5-10 mg twice daily. Peripheral blood and lesional scalp punch biopsies were obtained from patients with alopecia areata. PBMCs were separated by density centrifugation and stained for CD3, CD4 and CD8, after which CD4+ and CD8+ T cells were sorted on a FACSAria. CDR1 and CDR2 are drawn from the germline V gene: SGDLS, YYNGEE. Its CDR3 holds 17 amino acids, cysteine through phenylalanine. The only DNA kept is the CDR3, 51 bases in frame from the first base. V lost 0 bases and J lost 3 bases, and the count of bases not matched to a germline gene is 6. The library was obtained by the immunoSEQ multiplex PCR assay. RNA was extracted from all samples and reverse transcribed into cDNA, which served as template for TCR sequencing. SuperScript III was used to make first-strand cDNA, primed with a 2:1 mix of oligo-dT and random hexamers. Amplification bias was assessed with a synthetic immune receptor repertoire, and residual bias was removed computationally. In the paper's pipeline: Raw reads were preprocessed to remove errors, and CDR3 was defined by IMGT conventions from the conserved cysteine to phenylalanine. To get clonality, Shannon entropy was normalized by log2 of the number of productive unique TCRs and the result was subtracted from 1. Whether scalp clones were CD4 or CD8 was inferred by matching scalp TCRbeta sequences against CD4 and CD8 repertoires sorted from blood. Sourced from immuneACCESS, this table was stored by TCRdb with only in-frame sequences that have V and J called. A share of the clones is absent; for the studies checked, an unresolved V gene accounts for under half, and the remainder has no known explanation. V and J calls plus clone size are reproduced from that table; the DNA served to infer D and trimming. The sample data list approximately 200,000 clones, and roughly three fifths of these were observed just once. The ten largest clones add up to about 3% of the sample.

Recombination connected TRBV9 to TRBJ2-3; 11 bases in between match TRBD2. This clonotype originated in a human donor with alopecia areata. The sequencing here drew on CD4+ T cells sorted from blood, taken at week 4, from a patient treated with tofacitinib. The CDR3 protein sequence reads: CASSVGTSGGGTDTQYF. The sequence in DNA is TGTGCCAGCAGCGTAGGAACTAGCGGGGGTGGAACAGATACGCAGTATTTT.